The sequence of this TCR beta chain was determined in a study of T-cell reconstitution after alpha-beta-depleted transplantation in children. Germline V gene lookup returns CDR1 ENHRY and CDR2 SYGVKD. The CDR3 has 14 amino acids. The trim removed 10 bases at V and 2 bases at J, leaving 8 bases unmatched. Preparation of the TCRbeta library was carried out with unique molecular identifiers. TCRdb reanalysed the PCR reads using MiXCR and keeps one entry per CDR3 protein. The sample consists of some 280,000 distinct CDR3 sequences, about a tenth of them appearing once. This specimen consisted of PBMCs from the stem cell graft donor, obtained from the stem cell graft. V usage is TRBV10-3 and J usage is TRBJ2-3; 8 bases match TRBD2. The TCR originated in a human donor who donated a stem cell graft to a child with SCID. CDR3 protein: CATNRGGATDTQYF. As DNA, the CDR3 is TGTGCCACTAATCGGGGGGGAGCCACAGATACGCAGTATTTT.